This T cell receptor (beta chain) derives from a study of blood T cell repertoires in COVID-19. Overall study: Collection of acute and convalescent COVID-19 samples took place in the United States, Italy and Spain. The analysed material was cDNA or gDNA that came from T cells, B-cell-depleted T cells, or PBMCs.

As processed by the authors: Researchers report that nucleated cell counts were estimated from reference gene primer amplification. Clones were read by immunoSEQ multiplex PCR, and TCRdb kept only the in-frame ones, dropping some. V and J calls and clone size are those listed in that table; D and trimming were worked out from the DNA. Among about 90,000 clones listed, 70% to 85% were seen once. Germline lookup yields CDR1 WNHNN and CDR2 SYGVQD (reference sequence). V lost 3 bases and J 3 bases, leaving 4 bases between the germline ends. The CDR3 has 12 amino acids. Sequenced material: peripheral blood. The chain combines TRBV10-1 with TRBJ2-3; D is unresolved. The clonotype comes from a man aged 70-80 years with acute or convalescent COVID-19. The CDR3 bases are TGCGCCAGCAGTGACAGTACAGATACGCAGTATTTT. This sequence encodes CASSDSTDTQYF.